This entry concerns a single T cell receptor beta chain. The data belong to a study of T cells expressing NK-cell markers. TCRdb reprocessed the 5' RACE reads, with one entry per CDR3 protein and no DNA. The sample includes 350,000 to 450,000 distinct CDR3 sequences. There are 14 residues in the CDR3. Germline V gene data show CDR1 as SGHRS and CDR2 as YFSETQ. V is TRBV5-1 and J is TRBJ2-2; TCRdb's D call of TRBD2 is untestable without DNA. The clonotype originates from a man aged 18 to 69 in good health. Input material: blood T cells: a sorted CD56 or NKG2C T cell subset, CD4+ or CD8+ T cells, or bulk PBMC T cells (not recorded which). The CDR3 here is CASSSRLAPGELFF.